This section outlines one TCR beta chain sequence together with its context. These data belong to a study of blood T cell repertoires in COVID-19. Study background: Acute-phase and convalescent COVID-19 samples originated in the United States, Italy and Spain.

The V and J ends lost 1 base and 3 bases respectively, with 16 bases between them. This CDR3 spans 16 amino acids. Germline-derived CDR1 and CDR2 are SGHAT and FQNNGV. In the source study's methods: Reference gene primers were amplified, and this amplification served to estimate nucleated cell counts. TCRdb's copy holds only in-frame clones and misses some; the assay was immunoSEQ multiplex PCR. V and J calls and clone size are as listed in that table; D and trimming were resolved from the DNA. The repertoire consists of roughly 250,000 clones, with approximately 80% occurring once and the leading ten covering approximately 9%.

The TCR originated in a human donor in a cohort sampled during active COVID-19. Sequenced material: peripheral blood. The V gene is TRBV11-2, the J gene TRBJ2-7, with TRBD1 as a possible D gene (5 bases). The CDR3 DNA is TGTGCCAGCAGCTTAGCTGGCCCCCAGGGCCGCTACGAGCAGTACTTC. This sequence encodes CASSLAGPQGRYEQYF. Based on the CDR3 plus reference TRBV11-2 and TRBJ2-7, the full variable domain is EAGVAQSPRYKIIEKRQSVAFWCNPISGHATLYWYQQILGQGPKLLIQFQNNGVVDDSQLPKDRFSAERLKGVDSTLKIQPAKLEDSAVYLCASSLAGPQGRYEQYFGPGTRLTVT.